These T cell receptor beta chains were read from a single sample in a study of T-cell reconstitution after alpha-beta-depleted transplantation in children. TCRdb itself ran the PCR reads through MiXCR, one entry per CDR3 protein. The table has approximately 500,000 distinct CDR3 sequences, more than 9% seen once. Sequenced material: PBMCs, taken before TCRalphabeta/CD19-depleted stem cell transplant. Receptors were obtained from a child aged 2 to 15 with inherited bone marrow failure, due to receive a stem cell transplant. The CDR3 runs from the conserved cysteine through the conserved F or W. The D gene is left open where the match is weak. Rows may omit the clone size; those that give it use once, few, many or a size class.

many,TRBD2,TRBV11-2,TRBJ2-1,CASSLTGLAGVHEQFF,TGTGCCAGCAGCTTAACCGGACTAGCGGGAGTCCATGAGCAGTTCTTC
few,.,TRBV12-3/TRBV12-4,TRBJ2-1,CASREGRPVAASSYNEQFF,TGTGCCAGCAGGGAGGGACGGCCCGTAGCGGCCAGCTCCTACAATGAGCAGTTCTTC
many,TRBD2,TRBV20-1,TRBJ2-1,CSALSGRAYGEQFF,TGCAGTGCTCTCAGCGGGAGGGCCTATGGTGAGCAGTTCTTC
.,.,TRBV19,TRBJ1-1,CASSIQVGLETDAFF,TGTGCCAGTAGTATACAGGTGGGGTTGGAAACTGACGCTTTCTTT
few,.,TRBV6-5,TRBJ1-2,CASSYSDSHYGYTF,TGTGCCAGCAGTTACTCTGACAGTCACTATGGCTACACCTTC
many,.,TRBV5-1,TRBJ1-5,CASSPGGGELPQHF,TGCGCCAGCAGCCCCGGGGGGGGTGAGTTACCCCAGCATTTT
many,TRBD2,TRBV3-1,TRBJ2-3,CASSQEPGLAGADTQYF,TGTGCCAGCAGCCAAGAACCGGGACTAGCGGGAGCAGATACGCAGTATTTT
few,.,TRBV4-2,TRBJ2-7,CASSLTSGTGPYEQYF,TGTGCCAGCAGCCTAACCTCCGGGACGGGCCCCTACGAGCAGTACTTC
.,.,TRBV4-1,TRBJ1-5,CASSPRQFSSNQPQHF,TGCGCCAGCAGCCCCCGACAGTTCTCTAGCAATCAGCCCCAGCATTTT
many,TRBD2,TRBV4-3,TRBJ2-1,CASSQDLSRLAGGDNEQFF,TGCGCCAGCAGCCAAGATTTATCCCGACTAGCGGGAGGGGACAATGAGCAGTTCTTC
many,TRBD1,TRBV5-1,TRBJ2-7,CASSLDRTGNIEQYF,TGCGCCAGCAGCTTGGACCGGACAGGGAACATCGAGCAGTACTTC